These 5 T cell receptor beta chains were sequenced from one sample in a study of CD8+CD57+ T cells in acquired aplastic anemia. CD8+CD57+ cell expansion had been shown by flow cytometry in patients chosen for sequencing. Genomic DNA was employed as the template in profiling TCR beta VDJ and CDR3. TCRdb itself ran the reads through MiXCR, one entry per CDR3 protein. The repertoire holds hundreds of thousands of distinct CDR3 sequences, with about a third as singletons. The sequenced sample consisted of sorted CD4+, CD8+, or CD8+CD57+ T cells (not recorded which) from PBMCs. These receptors all stem from a human donor with aplastic anemia.

This clonotype was counted at least ten times. The chain couples TRBV5-1 to TRBJ1-5; D uncertain. The germline V gene encodes CDR1 SGHRS and CDR2 YFSETQ. Trimming left V 1 base short and J 5 bases short, with 13 bases between. This CDR3 is 15 amino acids long. CDR3 sequence: CASSLSVGMDQPQHF. For the CDR3, the DNA is TGCGCCAGCAGCTTGTCTGTGGGTATGGATCAGCCCCAGCATTTT.

This clonotype was counted a few times. This sequence joins TRBV9 and TRBJ2-5; TRBD2 might be the D (7 bases). The CDR3 runs to 16 residues. From germline, CDR1 is SGDLS and CDR2 YYNGEE. V was clipped by 1 base and J by 4 bases, with 17 bases between them. The CDR3 spells CASSVSGGALRETQYF. The CDR3 DNA is TGTGCCAGCAGCGTATCTGGGGGGGCGCTCCGAGAGACCCAGTACTTC.

This clonotype was counted a few times. The chain recombines TRBV2 with TRBJ1-5; TRBD1 might be the D (6 bases). Per germline, CDR1 SNHLY and CDR2 FYNNEI. Trimming took off 5 bases at V and 4 bases at J, with 12 bases between the two ends. The CDR3 runs 14 residues. The CDR3 loop is CASSPRDTNQPQHF. DNA for the CDR3: TGTGCCAGCAGTCCCCGGGACACAAATCAGCCCCAGCATTTT.

About this clonotype itself: An end of the junction does not agree with germline; a read error may underlie this. This chain connects TRBV10-3 to TRBJ1-2; no clear D gene. This CDR3 has 14 amino acids. Germline CDR1 is ENHRY and CDR2 is SYGVKD. The CDR3 nucleotides read TGTGCCAGCAGTTATGAGGCAGTCAACTATGGCTACACCTTC. The encoded protein is CASSYEAVNYGYTF.

V usage is TRBV12-3 or TRBV12-4 and J usage is TRBJ2-5; D gene ambiguous. With 3 bases removed from V and 2 bases from J, the gap between germline ends came to 10 bases. CDR3 length: 14 amino acids. This chain's CDR3 is CASSFQWQQETQYF. The DNA for the CDR3 is TGTGCCAGCAGTTTTCAGTGGCAGCAAGAGACCCAGTACTTC.